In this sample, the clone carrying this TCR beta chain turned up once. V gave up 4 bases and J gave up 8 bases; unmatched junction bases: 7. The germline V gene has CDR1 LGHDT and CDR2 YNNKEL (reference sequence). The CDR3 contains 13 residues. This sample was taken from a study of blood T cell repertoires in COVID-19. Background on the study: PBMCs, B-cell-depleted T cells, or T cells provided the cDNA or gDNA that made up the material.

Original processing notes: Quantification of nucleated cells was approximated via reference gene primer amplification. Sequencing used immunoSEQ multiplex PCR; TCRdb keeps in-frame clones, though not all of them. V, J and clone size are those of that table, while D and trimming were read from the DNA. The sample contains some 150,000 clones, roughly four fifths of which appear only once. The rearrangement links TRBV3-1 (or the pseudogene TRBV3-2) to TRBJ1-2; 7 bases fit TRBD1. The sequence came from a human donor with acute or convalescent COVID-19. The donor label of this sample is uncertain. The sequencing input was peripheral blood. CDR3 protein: CASSPLTGLGYTF. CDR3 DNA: TGTGCCAGCAGCCCCCTGACAGGGTTGGGCTACACCTTC.